The 29 T cell receptor beta chains listed next were all sequenced from one sample in a study of T cell repertoires in cytomegalovirus infection. TCRdb reprocessed the reads via MiXCR and lists one record per CDR3 protein. The profile shows 150,000 to 160,000 distinct CDR3 sequences, 23% of them singletons. The sample taken for sequencing was PBMCs. All receptors come from a human donor in good health (CMV status not recorded). Some clones in this sample may be carry-over from other donors' samples.

A few counts support this clonotype. This chain joins TRBV7-6 and TRBJ2-1; 7 bases match TRBD1. Germline assignment: CDR1 SGHVS and CDR2 FNYEAQ. Germline trimming cut 6 bases from V and 8 bases from J; bases unmatched to any gene: 13. CDR3 length equals 15 residues. The CDR3 sequence is CASSLPGQPGYEQFF. Here the CDR3 DNA reads TGTGCCAGCAGTCTCCCGGGACAGCCGGGGTATGAGCAGTTCTTC. The variable domain in full, completed from reference TRBV7-6 and TRBJ2-1, reads GAGVSQSPRYKVTKRGQDVALRCDPISGHVSLYWYRQALGQGPEFLTYFNYEAQQDKSGLPNDRFSAERPEGSISTLTIQRTEQRDSAMYRCASSLPGQPGYEQFFGPGTRLTVL.

This chain uses TRBV7-2 with TRBJ2-3; perhaps TRBD2 as D (6 bases). The CDR3 runs to 13 residues. Germline V gene sequence: CDR1 SGHTA, CDR2 FQGNSA. V was shortened by 5 bases and J by 6 bases, with 12 bases between the two germline ends. CDR3: CASSPQRADTQYF. CDR3 coding DNA: TGTGCCAGCAGCCCTCAGCGGGCCGATACGCAGTATTTT. The full variable domain, in which reference TRBV7-2 and TRBJ2-3 provide the parts outside the CDR3, is GAGVSQSPSNKVTEKGKDVELRCDPISGHTALYWYRQSLGQGLEFLIYFQGNSAPDKSGLPSDRFSAERTGGSVSTLTIQRTQQEDSAVYLCASSPQRADTQYFGPGTRLTVL.

Only a few counts were recorded for this clonotype. This CDR3 reads CASSLSSSTEAFF. The CDR3 DNA reads as TGTGCCAGCAGTTTAAGTTCGTCCACTGAAGCTTTCTTT. The chain links TRBV12-3 or TRBV12-4 to TRBJ1-1; no reliable D call. Trimming took off 2 bases at V and 4 bases at J, with 8 bases between the two ends. The CDR3 consists of 13 residues.

This clonotype was picked up many times. V and J are TRBV5-4 and TRBJ2-7; D is undetermined. CDR1 is SGHNT and CDR2 is YYREEE in the germline V gene (reference sequence). Trimming shortened V by 0 bases and J by 0 bases, and 7 bases separated the two germline ends. The CDR3 spans 14 residues. The CDR3 region is CASSLGYSSYEQYF. CDR3 bases: TGTGCCAGCAGCTTGGGCTACAGCTCCTACGAGCAGTACTTC. The complete variable domain, with remaining parts taken from reference TRBV5-4 and TRBJ2-7, reads ETGVTQSPTHLIKTRGQQVTLRCSSQSGHNTVSWYQQALGQGPQFIFQYYREEENGRGNFPPRFSGLQFPNYSSELNVNALELDDSALYLCASSLGYSSYEQYFGPGTRLTVT.

This clonotype has at least ten counts. The CDR3 coding sequence is TGTGCCAGCAGTTCAGCGGGAGGGCCCTGGAACAATGAGCAGTTCTTC. Translation gives CASSSAGGPWNNEQFF. The chain carries TRBV6-1 and TRBJ2-1, with 10 positions matching TRBD2. Germline CDR1 is MNHNS and CDR2 is SASEGT. The CDR3 has 16 residues. V gave up 5 bases and J gave up 5 bases; unmatched junction bases: 9.

The V call is TRBV7-3, the J call TRBJ1-1, with D unresolved. The CDR3 has 12 amino acids. Germline V gene sequence: CDR1 SGHTA, CDR2 FQGTGA. Between the trimmed V and J ends, which lost 5 bases and 8 bases, there was a span of 12 bases. In DNA, the CDR3 is TGTGCCAGCAGCCCGGGTGGCACCGAAGCTTTCTTT. This codes for CASSPGGTEAFF.

This clonotype was recorded at least ten times. The chain couples TRBV7-8 to TRBJ2-3, with D tentatively TRBD2 (5 bases). The CDR3 length is 13 residues. Trimming removed 2 bases at V and 4 bases at J, with 7 bases between. Germline V gives CDR1 SGHVS, CDR2 FQNEAQ. The DNA of the CDR3 is TGTGCCAGCAGCTTAACGGGGTCAGATACGCAGTATTTT. This sequence encodes CASSLTGSDTQYF.

This clonotype was recorded at least ten times. This chain links TRBV6-2 or TRBV6-3 with TRBJ2-5, with 7 bases that match TRBD2. The V gene end was trimmed by 6 bases and the J gene end by 2 bases; junction bases not matched to a gene: 9. The CDR3 is made up of 15 amino acids. The germline gives CDR1 MNHEY, CDR2 SVGEGT. CDR3 in amino acids: CASRRFSGPQETQYF. The CDR3 DNA reads TGTGCCAGCAGACGTTTTAGCGGGCCTCAAGAGACCCAGTACTTC.

This clonotype came up a few times. J is TRBJ2-3 and V is TRBV7-6; unclear D gene. Trimming removed 5 bases at V and 0 bases at J, with 12 bases between. The CDR3 length is 15 residues. Germline loops: CDR1 SGHVS, CDR2 FNYEAQ. The CDR3 here is CASSPGEVSTDTQYF. CDR3 nucleotides: TGTGCCAGCAGCCCCGGTGAGGTCAGCACAGATACGCAGTATTTT.

This clonotype was seen many times. The chain joins TRBV7-2 to TRBJ2-5, with a possible D match to TRBD2 (6 bases). V lost 1 base and J lost 1, with 10 bases in between. Per the germline V gene, CDR1 is SGHTA and CDR2 is FQGNSA. This CDR3 comprises 15 residues. The CDR3 region is CASSLEYSGQETQYF. Written as DNA, the CDR3 is TGTGCCAGCAGCTTAGAGTATAGCGGCCAAGAGACCCAGTACTTC.

This clonotype appeared many times. This chain connects TRBV12-3 or TRBV12-4 to TRBJ1-2; no clear D. The CDR3 consists of 13 residues. V was cut by 4 bases and J by 4 bases, with 10 bases left in between. CDR3 sequence: CASSSDAVYGYTF. As DNA, the CDR3 is TGTGCCAGCAGTTCCGACGCAGTCTATGGCTACACCTTC.

The chain combines TRBV10-3 with TRBJ2-5; D tentatively fits TRBD1 or TRBD2 (6 bases each). With 0 bases removed from V and 4 bases from J, the gap between germline ends came to 9 bases. The germline gives CDR1 ENHRY, CDR2 SYGVKD. The CDR3 is 14 residues long. DNA for the CDR3: TGTGCCATCAGTGAGTCCGGAGGGGGAGAGACCCAGTACTTC. Protein product: CAISESGGGETQYF.

This chain links TRBV20-1 with TRBJ1-1, with a weak D call TRBD1 (5 bases). With 3 bases removed from V and 1 base from J, the gap between germline ends came to 15 bases. Germline CDR1 is DFQATT and CDR2 is SNEGSKA (reference sequence). CDR3 length: 15 amino acids. CDR3 sequence: CSARRPLGTNTEAFF. The CDR3 nucleotides read TGCAGTGCTAGGAGGCCCCTGGGGACGAACACTGAAGCTTTCTTT.

The chain uses TRBV24-1 and TRBJ2-3; TRBD2 matches 8 bases. In germline, CDR1 is KGHDR, CDR2 SFDVKD. The V gene end was trimmed by 3 bases and the J gene end by 4 bases; junction bases not matched to a gene: 5. This CDR3 spans 15 amino acids. The CDR3 sequence: CATSDISGAADTQYF. CDR3 DNA sequence: TGTGCCACCAGTGATATTAGCGGGGCGGCAGATACGCAGTATTTT.

This clonotype has more than one count but fewer than ten. The V call is TRBV7-6, the J call TRBJ1-1; 9 bases align to TRBD1. The CDR3 contains 16 residues. V shed 3 bases and J 3 bases; nucleotides not matched to a gene: 8. The germline V gene encodes CDR1 SGHVS and CDR2 FNYEAQ. CDR3 region: CASSFPRDRADTEAFF. The CDR3 nucleotides read TGTGCCAGCAGCTTCCCCCGGGACAGGGCTGACACTGAAGCTTTCTTT.

This clonotype has a handful of counts. This chain joins TRBV5-5 and TRBJ2-1; tentatively, D is TRBD1 (5 bases). V shed 4 bases and J shed 0 bases, with 11 bases lying between them. Germline V CDR1 and CDR2: SGHKS, YYEKEE (reference sequence). This CDR3 has 15 amino acids. The CDR3 coding sequence is TGTGCCAGCAGCCTGACAGCAAGCTCCTACAATGAGCAGTTCTTC. This sequence encodes CASSLTASSYNEQFF. The entire variable domain, with the rest obtained from reference TRBV5-5 and TRBJ2-1, is as follows: DAGVTQSPTHLIKTRGQQVTLRCSPISGHKSVSWYQQVLGQGPQFIFQYYEKEERGRGNFPDRFSARQFPNYSSELNVNALLLGDSALYLCASSLTASSYNEQFFGPGTRLTVL.

This clonotype has ten or more counts. The CDR3 protein is CASSAGSSGRFFSEQYF. CDR3 in DNA: TGTGCCAGCAGCGCGGGTTCTAGCGGGCGCTTTTTCTCCGAGCAGTACTTC. The chain couples TRBV7-2 to TRBJ2-7; TRBD2 agrees at 8 bases. Germline loops: CDR1 SGHTA, CDR2 FQGNSA. The trim removed 5 bases at V and 6 bases at J, leaving 18 bases unmatched. The CDR3 has 17 amino acids. Looking up the rest from reference TRBV7-2 and TRBJ2-7 gives the full variable domain: GAGVSQSPSNKVTEKGKDVELRCDPISGHTALYWYRQSLGQGLEFLIYFQGNSAPDKSGLPSDRFSAERTGGSVSTLTIQRTQQEDSAVYLCASSAGSSGRFFSEQYFGPGTRLTVT.

The chain has TRBV20-1 and TRBJ2-1, with D perhaps matching TRBD1 or TRBD2 (6 bases each). Germline-derived CDR1 and CDR2 are DFQATT and SNEGSKA (reference sequence). CDR3 length: 15 residues. V was cut by 0 bases and J by 4 bases, with 13 bases left in between. The CDR3 reads CSARDERGAYNEQFF. CDR3 DNA: TGCAGTGCTAGAGATGAGAGGGGGGCTTACAATGAGCAGTTCTTC.

J is TRBJ1-1 and V is TRBV7-9; D perhaps matches TRBD1 (5 bases). Trimming cost V 3 bases and J 0 bases, with 11 bases left between them. The CDR3 is 15 residues long. Per germline, CDR1 SEHNR and CDR2 FQNEAQ (reference sequence). CDR3 bases: TGTGCCAGCAGCTTTTCAGGGACGGTGAACACTGAAGCTTTCTTT. Its protein is CASSFSGTVNTEAFF.

This clonotype came up many times. The chain combines TRBV7-9 with TRBJ1-6, with D tentatively TRBD1 (5 bases). Germline V lookup: CDR1 SEHNR, CDR2 FQNEAQ (reference sequence). The CDR3 consists of 15 residues. Trimming pared 5 bases from V and 7 bases from J, leaving 15 bases between. The CDR3 is CASSEQGAKNSPLHF. CDR3 nucleotide sequence: TGTGCCAGCAGCGAGCAGGGAGCAAAGAATTCACCCCTCCACTTT.

This chain connects TRBV24-1 to TRBJ1-4; 8 bases are shared with TRBD1. CDR3 length: 15 amino acids. V shed 2 bases, J shed 5 bases, and the junction held 3 bases outside the gene matches. The germline CDR1 and CDR2 sequences are KGHDR and SFDVKD. CDR3: CATSDSGTGNEKLFF. CDR3 nucleotides: TGTGCCACCAGTGATTCCGGGACAGGAAATGAAAAACTGTTTTTT.

The table lists this clonotype with a few counts. The V gene is TRBV7-9, the J gene TRBJ2-1; tentative D call: TRBD1 (6 bases). In germline, CDR1 is SEHNR, CDR2 FQNEAQ (reference sequence). V was shortened by 5 bases and J by 8 bases, with 19 bases between the two germline ends. This CDR3 spans 15 amino acids. The CDR3 reads CASSPPFGQTDEQFF. CDR3 DNA: TGTGCCAGCAGCCCTCCCTTCGGACAGACGGATGAGCAGTTCTTC.

V usage is TRBV20-1 and J usage is TRBJ1-1; TRBD1 matches 9 bases. Germline-derived CDR1 and CDR2 are DFQATT and SNEGSKA (reference sequence). The CDR3 is made up of 14 amino acids. The junction had 6 bases not matched to a gene; V was cut back by 1 base and J by 6 bases. This CDR3 is CSARAGQGTAEAFF. The DNA of the CDR3 is TGCAGTGCTAGAGCTGGACAGGGGACGGCTGAAGCTTTCTTT.

The rearrangement joins TRBV28 to TRBJ2-5; 9 bases map to TRBD1. CDR1 and CDR2 from the germline V gene are MDHEN and SYDVKM. The CDR3 spans 15 residues. The junction had 10 bases not matched to a gene; V was cut back by 7 bases and J by 4 bases. The DNA of the CDR3 is TGTGCCAGCACCAAGACAGGGGGTTTTGGAGAGACCCAGTACTTC. Its protein is CASTKTGGFGETQYF.

The chain links TRBV28 to TRBJ1-6, with D unclear. This CDR3 region has 11 residues. In germline, CDR1 is MDHEN, CDR2 SYDVKM. The CDR3 DNA sequence: TGTGCTACTAAAGCGATTTCACCCCTCCACTTT. It is translated as CATKAISPLHF.

This clonotype was seen many times. The rearrangement uses TRBV7-2 and TRBJ2-7; perhaps TRBD1 as D (6 bases). V was pared by 1 base and J by 3 bases, with 7 bases between. The germline V gene has CDR1 SGHTA and CDR2 FQGNSA. The CDR3 consists of 13 residues. The CDR3 DNA sequence: TGTGCCAGCAGCTTAGGAGGGGGCTACGAGCAGTACTTC. Protein sequence: CASSLGGGYEQYF.

The chain uses TRBV28 and TRBJ1-5; the match to TRBD1 covers 8 bases. CDR1 is MDHEN and CDR2 is SYDVKM in the germline V gene. Trimming at V came to 6 bases and at J to 5 bases, leaving 6 bases not matched to a gene. The CDR3 is 14 residues long. DNA for the CDR3: TGTGCCAGCAGGCCAGGGGGCACGCATCAGCCCCAGCATTTT. Translation: CASRPGGTHQPQHF.

A word on this clonotype: It is unclear where the CDR3 begins or ends on the DNA, so no DNA is shown, and the CDR3 is as TCRdb lists it. V usage is TRBV28 and J usage is TRBJ1-2; no check of the table's D call, TRBD1, against the DNA was made. The CDR3 is 14 amino acids in total, end residues counted. Germline V gene sequence: CDR1 MDHEN, CDR2 SYDVKM. The CDR3 loop reads CASILGGSNYGYTF.

The V call is TRBV18, the J call TRBJ2-1; 11 nucleotides agree with TRBD2. The CDR3 contains 19 residues. Trimming at V came to 0 bases and at J to 0 bases, leaving 7 bases not matched to a gene. Germline-derived CDR1 and CDR2 are KGHSH and LQKENI. CDR3 amino acids: CASSPPPSGTSGSYNEQFF. CDR3 coding DNA: TGTGCCAGCTCACCACCCCCCTCCGGGACTAGCGGCTCCTACAATGAGCAGTTCTTC.